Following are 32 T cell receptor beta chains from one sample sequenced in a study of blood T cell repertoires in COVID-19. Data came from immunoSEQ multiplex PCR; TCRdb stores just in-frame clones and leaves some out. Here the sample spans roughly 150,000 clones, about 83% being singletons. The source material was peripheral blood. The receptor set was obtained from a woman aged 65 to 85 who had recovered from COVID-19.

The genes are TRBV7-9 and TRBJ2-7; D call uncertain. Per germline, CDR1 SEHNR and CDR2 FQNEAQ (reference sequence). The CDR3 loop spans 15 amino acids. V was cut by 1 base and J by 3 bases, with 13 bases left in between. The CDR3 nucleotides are TGTGCCAGCAGCTTAGGAGGCGCACGAAGCTACGAGCAGTACTTC. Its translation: CASSLGGARSYEQYF.

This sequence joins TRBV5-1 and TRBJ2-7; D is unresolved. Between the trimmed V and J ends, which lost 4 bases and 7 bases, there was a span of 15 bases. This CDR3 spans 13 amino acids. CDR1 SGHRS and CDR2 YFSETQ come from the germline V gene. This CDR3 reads CASSHPTVGEQYF. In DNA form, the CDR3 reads TGCGCCAGCAGCCATCCTACTGTCGGGGAGCAGTACTTC.

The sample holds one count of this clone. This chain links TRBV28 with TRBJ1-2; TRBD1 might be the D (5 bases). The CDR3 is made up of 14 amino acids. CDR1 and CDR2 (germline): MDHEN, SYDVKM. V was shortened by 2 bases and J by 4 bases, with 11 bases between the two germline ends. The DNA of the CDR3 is TGTGCCAGCAGTTTAGGGCTAGGGGCCTATGGCTACACCTTC. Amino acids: CASSLGLGAYGYTF.

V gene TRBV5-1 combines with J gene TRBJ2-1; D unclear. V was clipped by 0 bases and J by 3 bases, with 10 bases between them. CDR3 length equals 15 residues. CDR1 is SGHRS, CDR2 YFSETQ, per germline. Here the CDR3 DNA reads TGCGCCAGCAGCTTGGGCAGATCGTACTACAATGAGCAGTTCTTC. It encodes CASSLGRSYYNEQFF.

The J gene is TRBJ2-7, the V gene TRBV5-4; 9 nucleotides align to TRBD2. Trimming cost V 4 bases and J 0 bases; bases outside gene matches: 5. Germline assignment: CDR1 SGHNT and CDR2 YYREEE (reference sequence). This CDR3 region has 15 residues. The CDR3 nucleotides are TGTGCCAGCAGCATAGGACTAGCGACCTCCTACGAGCAGTACTTC. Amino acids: CASSIGLATSYEQYF.

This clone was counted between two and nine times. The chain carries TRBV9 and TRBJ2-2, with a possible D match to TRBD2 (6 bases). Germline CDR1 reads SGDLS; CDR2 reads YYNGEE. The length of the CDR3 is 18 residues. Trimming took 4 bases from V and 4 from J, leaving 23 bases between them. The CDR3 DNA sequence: TGTGCCAGCAGCCCCCACGGGACTCCCCGAGTTAGCACCGGGGAGCTGTTTTTT. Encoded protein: CASSPHGTPRVSTGELFF.

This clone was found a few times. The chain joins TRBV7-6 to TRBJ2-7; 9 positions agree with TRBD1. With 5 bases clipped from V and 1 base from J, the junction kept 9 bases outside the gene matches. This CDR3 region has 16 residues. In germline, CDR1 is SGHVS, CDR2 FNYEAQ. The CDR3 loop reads CASSAVPGQGSYEQYF. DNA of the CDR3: TGTGCCAGCAGCGCCGTACCGGGACAGGGTTCCTACGAGCAGTACTTC.

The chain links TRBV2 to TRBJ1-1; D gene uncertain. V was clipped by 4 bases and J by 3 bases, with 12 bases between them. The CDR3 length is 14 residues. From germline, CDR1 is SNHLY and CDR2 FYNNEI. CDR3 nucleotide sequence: TGTGCCAGCAGTGTTGAGGGAGTGCACACTGAAGCTTTCTTT. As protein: CASSVEGVHTEAFF.

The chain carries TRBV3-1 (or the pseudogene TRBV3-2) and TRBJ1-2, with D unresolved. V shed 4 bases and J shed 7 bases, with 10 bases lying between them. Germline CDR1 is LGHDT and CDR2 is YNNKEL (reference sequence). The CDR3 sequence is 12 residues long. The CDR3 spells CASSPSSGGYTF. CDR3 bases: TGTGCCAGCAGCCCCTCTTCCGGTGGCTACACCTTC.

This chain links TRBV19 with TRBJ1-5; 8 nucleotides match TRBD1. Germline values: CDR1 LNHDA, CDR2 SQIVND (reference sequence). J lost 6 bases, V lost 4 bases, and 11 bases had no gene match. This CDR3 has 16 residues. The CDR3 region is CASSTRTGSIGQPQHF. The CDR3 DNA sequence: TGTGCCAGTAGTACCCGGACAGGGTCGATCGGTCAGCCCCAGCATTTT.

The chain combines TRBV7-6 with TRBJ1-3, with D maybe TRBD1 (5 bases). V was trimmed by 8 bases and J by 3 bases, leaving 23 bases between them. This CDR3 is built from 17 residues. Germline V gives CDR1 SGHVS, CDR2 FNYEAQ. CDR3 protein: CASAPRRFQGRGNTIYF. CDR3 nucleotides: TGTGCCAGCGCCCCGCGCCGATTCCAGGGCCGTGGAAACACCATATATTTT. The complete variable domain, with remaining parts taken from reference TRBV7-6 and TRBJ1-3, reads GAGVSQSPRYKVTKRGQDVALRCDPISGHVSLYWYRQALGQGPEFLTYFNYEAQQDKSGLPNDRFSAERPEGSISTLTIQRTEQRDSAMYRCASAPRRFQGRGNTIYFGEGSWLTVV.

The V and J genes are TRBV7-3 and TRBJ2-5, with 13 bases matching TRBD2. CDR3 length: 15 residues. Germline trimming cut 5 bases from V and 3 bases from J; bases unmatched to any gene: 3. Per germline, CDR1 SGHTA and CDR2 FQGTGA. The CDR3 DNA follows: TGTGCCAGCAGCCCCGGGACTAGCGGGAAAGAGACCCAGTACTTC. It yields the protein CASSPGTSGKETQYF.

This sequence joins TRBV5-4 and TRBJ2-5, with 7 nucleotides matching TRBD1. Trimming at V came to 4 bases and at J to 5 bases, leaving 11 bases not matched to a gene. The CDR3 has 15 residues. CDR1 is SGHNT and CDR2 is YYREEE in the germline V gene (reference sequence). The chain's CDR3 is CASSPTGEQGETQYF. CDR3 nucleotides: TGTGCCAGCAGCCCCACAGGGGAGCAGGGGGAGACCCAGTACTTC. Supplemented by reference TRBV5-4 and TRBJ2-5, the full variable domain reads ETGVTQSPTHLIKTRGQQVTLRCSSQSGHNTVSWYQQALGQGPQFIFQYYREEENGRGNFPPRFSGLQFPNYSSELNVNALELDDSALYLCASSPTGEQGETQYFGPGTRLLVL.

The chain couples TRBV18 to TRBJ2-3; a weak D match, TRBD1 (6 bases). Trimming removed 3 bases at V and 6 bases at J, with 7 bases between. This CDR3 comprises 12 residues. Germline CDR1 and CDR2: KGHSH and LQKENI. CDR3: CASSPQGDTQYF. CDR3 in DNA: TGTGCCAGCTCACCCCAGGGGGATACGCAGTATTTT.

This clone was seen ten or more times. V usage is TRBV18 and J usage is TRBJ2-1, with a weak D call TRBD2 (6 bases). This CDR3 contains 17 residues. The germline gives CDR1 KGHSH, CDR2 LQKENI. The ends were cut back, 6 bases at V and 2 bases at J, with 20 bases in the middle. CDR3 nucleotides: TGTGCCAGCTCCCCCCCGTCCGGGGGTCCGACCTACAATGAGCAGTTCTTC. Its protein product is CASSPPSGGPTYNEQFF.

CDR3 in DNA: TGTGCCACCAGTGAGTCGGGGGGCGGGAATCAGCCCCAGCATTTT. It encodes CATSESGGGNQPQHF. The chain uses TRBV24-1 and TRBJ1-5, with D possibly matching TRBD1 (6 bases). From germline, CDR1 is KGHDR and CDR2 SFDVKD. This CDR3 has 15 amino acids. V lost 4 bases to trimming and J lost 4 bases, with 13 bases between them.

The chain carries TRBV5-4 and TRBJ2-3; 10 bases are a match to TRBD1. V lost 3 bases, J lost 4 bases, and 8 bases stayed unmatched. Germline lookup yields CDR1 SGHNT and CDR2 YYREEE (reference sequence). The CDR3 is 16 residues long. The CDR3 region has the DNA TGTGCCAGCAGCTCGAAGGACAGGGGGGACGCAGATACGCAGTATTTT. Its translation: CASSSKDRGDADTQYF.

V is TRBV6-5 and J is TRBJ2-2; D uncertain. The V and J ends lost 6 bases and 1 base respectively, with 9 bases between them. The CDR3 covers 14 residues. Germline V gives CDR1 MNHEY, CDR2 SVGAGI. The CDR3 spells CASRRYRNTGELFF. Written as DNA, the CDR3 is TGTGCCAGCAGGAGATATCGGAACACCGGGGAGCTGTTTTTT.

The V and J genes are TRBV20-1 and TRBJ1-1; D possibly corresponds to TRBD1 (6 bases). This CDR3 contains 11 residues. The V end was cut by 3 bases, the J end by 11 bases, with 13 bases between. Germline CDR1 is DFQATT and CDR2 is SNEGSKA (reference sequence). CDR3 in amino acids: CSASWGREAFF. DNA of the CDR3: TGCAGTGCTAGTTGGGGGCGGGAGGCTTTCTTT.

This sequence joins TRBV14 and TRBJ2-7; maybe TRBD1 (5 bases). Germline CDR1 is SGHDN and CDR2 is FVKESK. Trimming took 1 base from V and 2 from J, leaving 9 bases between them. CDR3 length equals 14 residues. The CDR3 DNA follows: TGTGCCAGCAGCCAAGGTGGGGCACCCTACGAGCAGTACTTC. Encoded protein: CASSQGGAPYEQYF.

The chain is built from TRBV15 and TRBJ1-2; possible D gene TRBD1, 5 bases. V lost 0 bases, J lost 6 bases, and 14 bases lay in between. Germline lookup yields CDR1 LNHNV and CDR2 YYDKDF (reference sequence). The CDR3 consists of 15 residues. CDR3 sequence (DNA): TGTGCCACCAGCAGAGATCAGACAGTAGAACATGGCTACACCTTC. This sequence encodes CATSRDQTVEHGYTF.

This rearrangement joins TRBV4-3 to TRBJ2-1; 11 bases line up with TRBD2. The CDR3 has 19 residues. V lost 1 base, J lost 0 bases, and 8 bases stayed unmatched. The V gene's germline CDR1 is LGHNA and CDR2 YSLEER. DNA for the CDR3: TGCGCCAGCAGCCAAGGGGCTAGCGGGAGGCCACCCTCCTACAATGAGCAGTTCTTC. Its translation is CASSQGASGRPPSYNEQFF.

CDR3 DNA: TGTGCCACCAGCAGTCGCCGGACAGGAGATTTCCAAGAGACCCAGTACTTC. Encoded protein: CATSSRRTGDFQETQYF. This chain connects TRBV15 to TRBJ2-5, with 7 nucleotides matching TRBD1. Germline V gene sequence: CDR1 LNHNV, CDR2 YYDKDF (reference sequence). V gave up 3 bases and J gave up 1 base; unmatched junction bases: 11. CDR3 length equals 17 residues.

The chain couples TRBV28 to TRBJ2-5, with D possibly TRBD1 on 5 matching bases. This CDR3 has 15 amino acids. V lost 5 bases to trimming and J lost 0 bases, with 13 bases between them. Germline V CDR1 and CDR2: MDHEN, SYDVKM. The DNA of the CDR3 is TGTGCCAGCAGTCCACAGACAGCTTACCAAGAGACCCAGTACTTC. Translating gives CASSPQTAYQETQYF.

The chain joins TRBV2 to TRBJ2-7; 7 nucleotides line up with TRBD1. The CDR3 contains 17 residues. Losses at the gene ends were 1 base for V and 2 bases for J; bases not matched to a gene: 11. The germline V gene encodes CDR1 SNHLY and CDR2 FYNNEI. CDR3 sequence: CASSEVLGQGVTYEQYF. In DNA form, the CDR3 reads TGTGCCAGCAGTGAAGTCCTTGGGCAGGGGGTAACCTACGAGCAGTACTTC. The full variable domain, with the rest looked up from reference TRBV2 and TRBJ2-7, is EPEVTQTPSHQVTQMGQEVILRCVPISNHLYFYWYRQILGQKVEFLVSFYNNEISEKSEIFDDQFSVERPDGSNFTLKIRSTKLEDSAMYFCASSEVLGQGVTYEQYFGPGTRLTVT.

CDR3 loop: CASSQPSSYNEQFF. The CDR3 bases are TGTGCCAGTAGTCAACCTAGCTCCTACAATGAGCAGTTCTTC. The rearrangement uses TRBV19 and TRBJ2-1; no reliable D call. Trimming removed 5 bases from V and 0 bases from J, with 8 bases in between. CDR3 length: 14 amino acids. Germline CDR1 and CDR2: LNHDA and SQIVND (reference sequence).

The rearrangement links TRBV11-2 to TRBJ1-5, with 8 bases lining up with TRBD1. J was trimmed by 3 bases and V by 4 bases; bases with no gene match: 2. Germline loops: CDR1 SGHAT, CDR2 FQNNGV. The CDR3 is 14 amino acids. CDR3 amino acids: CASSWTGFNQPQHF. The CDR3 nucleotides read TGTGCCAGCAGCTGGACAGGGTTCAATCAGCCCCAGCATTTT.

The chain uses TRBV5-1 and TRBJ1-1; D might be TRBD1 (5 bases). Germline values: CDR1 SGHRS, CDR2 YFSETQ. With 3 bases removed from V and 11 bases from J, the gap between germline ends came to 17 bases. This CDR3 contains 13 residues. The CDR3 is CASSWGWAGRAFF. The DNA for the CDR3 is TGCGCCAGCAGCTGGGGCTGGGCAGGTCGGGCTTTCTTT.

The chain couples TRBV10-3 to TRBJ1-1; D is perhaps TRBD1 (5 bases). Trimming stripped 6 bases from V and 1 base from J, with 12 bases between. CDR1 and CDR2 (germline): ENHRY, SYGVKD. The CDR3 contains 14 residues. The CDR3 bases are TGTGCCATCAGGGGACGGGGGGGGAACACTGAAGCTTTCTTT. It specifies CAIRGRGGNTEAFF.

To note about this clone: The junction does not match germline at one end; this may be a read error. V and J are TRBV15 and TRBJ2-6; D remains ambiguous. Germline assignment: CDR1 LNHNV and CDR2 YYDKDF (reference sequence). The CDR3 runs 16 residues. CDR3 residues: CATSREGSSAANVLTF. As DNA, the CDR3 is TGTGCCACCAGCAGAGAGGGCTCGTCTGCGGCCAACGTCCTGACTTTC.

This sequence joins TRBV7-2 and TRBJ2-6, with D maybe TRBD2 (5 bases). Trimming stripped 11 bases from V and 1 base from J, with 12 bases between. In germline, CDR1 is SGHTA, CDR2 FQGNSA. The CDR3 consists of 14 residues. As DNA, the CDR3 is TGTGCCCATTTGGGCGGGTCTGGGGCCAACGTCCTGACTTTC. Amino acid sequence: CAHLGGSGANVLTF. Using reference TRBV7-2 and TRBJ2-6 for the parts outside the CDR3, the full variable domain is GAGVSQSPSNKVTEKGKDVELRCDPISGHTALYWYRQSLGQGLEFLIYFQGNSAPDKSGLPSDRFSAERTGGSVSTLTIQRTQQEDSAVYLCAHLGGSGANVLTFGAGSRLTVL.

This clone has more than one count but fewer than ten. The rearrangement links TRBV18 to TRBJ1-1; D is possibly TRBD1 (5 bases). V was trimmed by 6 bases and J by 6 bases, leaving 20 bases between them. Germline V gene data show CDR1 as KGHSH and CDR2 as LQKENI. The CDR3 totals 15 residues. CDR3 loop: CASSRRPPQEPEAFF. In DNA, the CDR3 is TGTGCCAGCTCCCGCCGCCCTCCACAGGAGCCTGAAGCTTTCTTT. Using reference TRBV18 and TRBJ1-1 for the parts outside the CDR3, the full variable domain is NAGVMQNPRHLVRRRGQEARLRCSPMKGHSHVYWYRQLPEEGLKFMVYLQKENIIDESGMPKERFSAEFPKEGPSILRIQQVVRGDSAAYFCASSRRPPQEPEAFFGQGTRLTVV.